The 26 T cell receptor beta chains presented below share a single source sample, sequenced in a study of blood T cell repertoires in COVID-19. Clones were read by immunoSEQ multiplex PCR, and TCRdb kept only the in-frame ones, dropping some. This sample carries about 330,000 clones, roughly 90% of them seen once, and the ten largest clones take under 5%. The material sequenced was peripheral blood. The receptors stem from a woman in her forties or fifties with active or convalescent COVID-19.

The chain recombines TRBV5-1 with TRBJ1-1; 9 bases map to TRBD1. The CDR3 totals 14 residues. Germline assignment: CDR1 SGHRS and CDR2 YFSETQ. V dropped 4 bases and J dropped 4; count of bases not matched to a gene: 5. DNA for the CDR3: TGCGCCAGCAGCCGCGACAGGGGGATCACTGAAGCTTTCTTT. Translating gives CASSRDRGITEAFF.

The V call is TRBV6-2 or TRBV6-3, the J call TRBJ1-5; 8 nucleotides align to TRBD1. The V gene's germline CDR1 is MNHEY and CDR2 SVGEGT. After removal of 5 bases from V and 5 bases from J, the junction contained 8 bases not matched to a gene. This CDR3 region has 15 residues. The CDR3 protein is CASSLGQALHQPQHF. The CDR3 DNA is TGTGCCAGCAGTCTGGGACAGGCACTTCATCAGCCCCAGCATTTT.

The J gene is TRBJ2-3, the V gene TRBV18, with 13 bases aligning to TRBD2. V trimming: 0 bases; J trimming: 1 base; junction bases outside the gene matches: 4. The CDR3 spans 18 residues. The germline gives CDR1 KGHSH, CDR2 LQKENI. CDR3 protein: CASSPPNGLAGGTDTQYF. CDR3 nucleotide sequence: TGTGCCAGCTCACCACCTAACGGACTAGCGGGAGGCACAGATACGCAGTATTTT.

The chain combines TRBV19 with TRBJ1-2, with a weak D call TRBD1 (5 bases). Trimming removed 6 bases from V and 3 bases from J, with 8 bases in between. Germline CDR1 LNHDA, CDR2 SQIVND (reference sequence). The CDR3 covers 12 residues. DNA for the CDR3: TGTGCCAGTAGGCAGGGATACTATGGCTACACCTTC. Amino acid sequence: CASRQGYYGYTF.

V usage is TRBV18 and J usage is TRBJ2-7; no definite D call. The V gene's germline CDR1 is KGHSH and CDR2 LQKENI. The germline V and J ends were trimmed by 6 bases and 3 bases, with 9 bases remaining between them. The CDR3 loop spans 12 amino acids. DNA for the CDR3: TGTGCCAGCTCCGACGGGTACTACGAGCAGTACTTC. Translation gives CASSDGYYEQYF.

This clone was seen once. This chain connects TRBV10-2 to TRBJ1-6; 7 bases match TRBD1. This CDR3 contains 15 residues. Germline assignment: CDR1 WSHSY and CDR2 SAAADI. The V segment lost 10 bases and the J segment 10 bases; nucleotides outside the gene matches: 16. CDR3 coding DNA: TGCGCCACCTCAACCCGACAGGGTTTAAGCTCACCCCTCCACTTT. Translating gives CATSTRQGLSSPLHF.

The rearrangement links TRBV19 to TRBJ2-1; 10 bases fit TRBD1. The germline V gene encodes CDR1 LNHDA and CDR2 SQIVND (reference sequence). This CDR3 is 14 amino acids long. V lost 5 bases, J lost 5 bases, and 3 bases stayed unmatched. CDR3 protein: CASSLGTGDNEQFF. The CDR3 coding sequence is TGTGCCAGTAGTTTAGGGACAGGGGACAATGAGCAGTTCTTC.

The CDR3 DNA follows: TGCGCCAGCAGGTCCGGGGGGACAACTTACAATGAGCAGTTCTTC. The encoded protein is CASRSGGTTYNEQFF. The chain combines TRBV5-1 with TRBJ2-1; TRBD2 is a possible D gene (7 bases). V lost 5 bases and J lost 4, with 16 bases in between. This CDR3 is 15 amino acids long. The germline V gene encodes CDR1 SGHRS and CDR2 YFSETQ. The complete variable domain, with remaining parts taken from reference TRBV5-1 and TRBJ2-1, reads KAGVTQTPRYLIKTRGQQVTLSCSPISGHRSVSWYQQTPGQGLQFLFEYFSETQRNKGNFPGRFSGRQFSNSRSEMNVSTLELGDSALYLCASRSGGTTYNEQFFGPGTRLTVL.

The V call is TRBV7-3, the J call TRBJ1-1, with TRBD1 as a possible D gene (6 bases). Trimming shortened V by 5 bases and J by 7 bases, and 14 bases separated the two germline ends. The CDR3 has 13 amino acids. CDR1 and CDR2 from the germline V gene are SGHTA and FQGTGA. This CDR3 reads CASSLQGSGEAFF. For the CDR3, the DNA is TGTGCCAGCAGCCTACAGGGATCGGGTGAAGCTTTCTTT.

The chain is built from TRBV6-1 and TRBJ1-5; D is unclear. Germline CDR1 is MNHNS and CDR2 is SASEGT. This CDR3 has 14 amino acids. Trimming stripped 3 bases from V and 1 base from J, with 7 bases between. CDR3 loop: CASSDLRSNQPQHF. CDR3 in DNA: TGTGCCAGCAGTGATTTGAGGAGCAATCAGCCCCAGCATTTT.

The chain links TRBV6-6 to TRBJ1-1; the D gene is possibly TRBD1 (5 bases). Deletions cut 4 bases from V and 7 bases from J, with 19 bases between. Per germline, CDR1 MNHNY and CDR2 SVGAGI (reference sequence). The CDR3 is made up of 15 amino acids. CDR3 sequence reads: CASSFHGGGKNEAFF. The CDR3 bases are TGTGCCAGCAGTTTCCACGGGGGGGGGAAGAATGAAGCTTTCTTT.

This clone was observed once. The V and J genes are TRBV10-2 and TRBJ1-1; D call uncertain. The CDR3 contains 14 residues. Deletions cut 4 bases from V and 0 bases from J, with 9 bases between. Germline-derived CDR1 and CDR2 are WSHSY and SAAADI. CDR3: CASSGGELNTEAFF. In DNA, the CDR3 is TGCGCCAGCAGTGGAGGAGAGTTGAACACTGAAGCTTTCTTT.

This clone has just a few counts. The V call is TRBV20-1, the J call TRBJ2-1; 11 bases align to TRBD1. There are 15 residues in the CDR3. V shed 3 bases, J shed 7 bases, and the junction held 8 bases outside the gene matches. Germline V lookup: CDR1 DFQATT, CDR2 SNEGSKA (reference sequence). For the CDR3, the DNA is TGCAGTGCTAGTCTCCGGGACAGGGGGATGAATGAGCAGTTCTTC. This sequence encodes CSASLRDRGMNEQFF.

This clone was counted a few times. The chain is built from TRBV7-9 and TRBJ2-2; D gene unclear. Trimming cost V 3 bases and J 0 bases, with 11 bases left between them. Germline V lookup: CDR1 SEHNR, CDR2 FQNEAQ (reference sequence). This CDR3 spans 16 amino acids. The CDR3 DNA is TGTGCCAGCAGCTTGTTGGGCCAGACGAACACCGGGGAGCTGTTTTTT. It yields the protein CASSLLGQTNTGELFF.

The chain combines TRBV27 with TRBJ2-7; TRBD1 agrees at 9 bases. V was pared by 4 bases and J by 0 bases, with 4 bases of the junction left unmatched. The CDR3 is 15 residues long. The V gene's germline CDR1 is MNHEY and CDR2 SMNVEV (reference sequence). The CDR3, as DNA: TGTGCCAGCAGTTATACAGGGGGCAGCTCCTACGAGCAGTACTTC. Its protein product is CASSYTGGSSYEQYF.

This rearrangement joins TRBV12-3 or TRBV12-4 to TRBJ1-1, with unresolved D. V shed 3 bases and J shed 2 bases, with 7 bases lying between them. This CDR3 is 13 amino acids long. CDR3 DNA: TGTGCCAGCAGTTTTACAGCAAACACTGAAGCTTTCTTT. Amino acid sequence: CASSFTANTEAFF.

V usage is TRBV7-2 and J usage is TRBJ1-6; 7 bases match TRBD1. V shed 1 base, J shed 12 bases, and the junction held 6 bases outside the gene matches. The CDR3 contains 14 residues. CDR1 and CDR2 (germline): SGHTA, FQGNSA. CDR3 sequence (DNA): TGTGCCAGCAGCTTAGACAGGGGAGGTTTACCCCTCCACTTT. This translates into CASSLDRGGLPLHF.

The gene calls are TRBV7-2 and TRBJ1-3, with D tentatively TRBD1 (6 bases). Trimming cost V 4 bases and J 9 bases, with 10 bases left between them. Germline V lookup: CDR1 SGHTA, CDR2 FQGNSA. The CDR3 runs to 12 residues. CDR3 amino acids: CASSSQGSTIYF. The CDR3 DNA reads TGTGCCAGCAGCTCACAGGGATCCACCATATATTTT.

V gene TRBV13 combines with J gene TRBJ2-7, with 8 bases lining up with TRBD1. The CDR3 has 14 residues. CDR1 PRHDT and CDR2 FYEKMQ come from the germline V gene (reference sequence). V trimming: 5 bases; J trimming: 0 bases; junction bases outside the gene matches: 3. This CDR3 is CASSGQGNSYEQYF. The CDR3 coding sequence is TGTGCCAGCAGCGGACAGGGTAACTCCTACGAGCAGTACTTC.

V usage is TRBV6-5 and J usage is TRBJ1-2; 7 bases agree with TRBD1. J lost 3 bases, V lost 6 bases, and 4 bases had no gene match. Germline values: CDR1 MNHEY, CDR2 SVGAGI. This CDR3 region has 13 residues. CDR3 sequence (DNA): TGTGCCAGCAGCCCCACAGGGGACTATGGCTACACCTTC. Translation: CASSPTGDYGYTF.

This chain links TRBV6-5 with TRBJ2-7; TRBD1 matches at 7 bases. The ends lost 5 bases at V and 5 bases at J; junction bases unmatched: 12. The germline V gene has CDR1 MNHEY and CDR2 SVGAGI. CDR3 length equals 15 residues. The CDR3 loop is CASSPWDSETHEQYF. DNA of the CDR3: TGTGCCAGCAGTCCTTGGGACAGCGAGACCCACGAGCAGTACTTC.

The rearrangement links TRBV2 to TRBJ1-1; tentatively, D is TRBD1 (5 bases). CDR3 length: 13 residues. Trimming stripped 4 bases from V and 1 base from J, with 7 bases between. The V gene's germline CDR1 is SNHLY and CDR2 FYNNEI. The DNA of the CDR3 is TGTGCCAGCAGTGGACAGCCGAACACTGAAGCTTTCTTT. Protein product: CASSGQPNTEAFF. Based on the CDR3 plus reference TRBV2 and TRBJ1-1, the full variable domain is EPEVTQTPSHQVTQMGQEVILRCVPISNHLYFYWYRQILGQKVEFLVSFYNNEISEKSEIFDDQFSVERPDGSNFTLKIRSTKLEDSAMYFCASSGQPNTEAFFGQGTRLTVV.

This chain connects TRBV2 to TRBJ2-1, with TRBD2 identical over 9 bases. The junction had 14 bases not matched to a gene; V was cut back by 7 bases and J by 7 bases. This CDR3 contains 16 residues. Germline V lookup: CDR1 SNHLY, CDR2 FYNNEI. CDR3 protein: CASTRLTSGGGNEQFF. The CDR3 DNA is TGTGCCAGCACACGGTTGACTAGCGGAGGGGGGAATGAGCAGTTCTTC. The complete variable domain, with remaining parts taken from reference TRBV2 and TRBJ2-1, reads EPEVTQTPSHQVTQMGQEVILRCVPISNHLYFYWYRQILGQKVEFLVSFYNNEISEKSEIFDDQFSVERPDGSNFTLKIRSTKLEDSAMYFCASTRLTSGGGNEQFFGPGTRLTVL.

This chain links TRBV4-1 with TRBJ2-5; D is perhaps TRBD2 (5 bases). The CDR3 is 15 residues long. Germline CDR1 MGHRA, CDR2 YSYEKL. V was trimmed by 1 base and J by 3 bases, leaving 12 bases between them. CDR3 loop: CASSQVASPKETQYF. The CDR3 coding sequence is TGCGCCAGCAGCCAAGTGGCTAGCCCAAAAGAGACCCAGTACTTC.

The gene calls are TRBV7-2 and TRBJ2-3; tentatively, D is TRBD2 (5 bases). V lost 1 base to trimming and J lost 2 bases, with 7 bases between them. The CDR3 is 14 residues long. Germline CDR1 and CDR2: SGHTA and FQGNSA. The CDR3: CASSLVDYTDTQYF. Written as DNA, the CDR3 is TGTGCCAGCAGCTTAGTTGACTACACAGATACGCAGTATTTT.

The J gene is TRBJ2-1, the V gene TRBV27; D may be TRBD2 (7 bases). The V end lost 1 base, the J end lost 7 bases, and 11 bases lay between the germline ends. This CDR3 is built from 14 residues. Germline values: CDR1 MNHEY, CDR2 SMNVEV (reference sequence). The CDR3 region has the DNA TGTGCCAGCAGTTTATGGGGGGGCCAGAATGAGCAGTTCTTC. It codes for CASSLWGGQNEQFF.